This T cell receptor (beta chain) was identified in a study of beta chain features in type 1 diabetes. Study findings and constraints: Highly expressing activated T cells could be over-counted with a cDNA template. In every one of the four CD4+ subsets, TCRB CDR3s were moderately but significantly shorter in Type 1 diabetes patients.

The ends were cut back, 3 bases at V and 7 bases at J, with 13 bases in the middle. The CDR3 extends over 14 amino acids. Germline V lookup: CDR1 GTSNPN, CDR2 SVGIG (reference sequence). As every portion of the isolated RNA was reverse transcribed, the sequencing read expressed TCRB transcripts. Method: immunoSEQ multiplex PCR; TCRdb's copy keeps in-frame clones and lacks some. The data show hundreds of thousands of clones, roughly 13% seen once. Note on this clone: Its target is not known.

The rearrangement uses TRBV30 and TRBJ1-6; weak D call: TRBD1 (5 bases). Source material: naive CD4+ T cells from blood. This clonotype was obtained from a man younger than 35 with type 1 diabetes. This CDR3 is CAWRGQGVNSPLHF. The CDR3 DNA reads as TGTGCCTGGAGGGGTCAGGGAGTGAATTCACCCCTCCACTTT.